These 2 T cell receptor beta chains were all obtained from the same sample, sequenced in a study of cytomegalovirus exposure and HLA in healthy donors (dated by TCRdb to between 2016 and 2019). The library was prepared using the immunoSEQ multiplex PCR assay. This immuneACCESS table, as held by TCRdb, lists in-frame sequences with V and J called but not all clones. Of the missing ones, under half trace to an unresolved V gene in checked studies; the others have no known cause. The sample table records roughly 64,000 clones; roughly 95% of these occur just once. The top ten hold approximately 5% of the sample. Material for sequencing was PBMCs. These receptors all come from a woman in her late teens or twenties in good health and CMV-seropositive.

This chain links TRBV5-4 with TRBJ2-7, with D perhaps matching TRBD1 (6 bases). Per the germline V gene, CDR1 is SGHNT and CDR2 is YYREEE (reference sequence). This CDR3 has 14 amino acids. Trimming took 2 bases from V and 4 from J, leaving 13 bases between them. DNA for the CDR3: TGTGCCAGCAGCTTCTTACCCGGGACATACGAGCAGTACTTC. Residues: CASSFLPGTYEQYF.

The chain has TRBV14 and TRBJ2-7; TRBD2 matches 7 bases. Germline CDR1 and CDR2: SGHDN and FVKESK. V was pared by 4 bases and J by 4 bases, with 4 bases of the junction left unmatched. The CDR3 loop spans 13 amino acids. Written as DNA, the CDR3 is TGTGCCAGCAGCCTTAGCGGGTCGTACGAGCAGTACTTC. It specifies CASSLSGSYEQYF.